Listed below are T cell receptor beta chains from one sample, sequenced in a study of OX40 agonist ivuxolimab in advanced cancers. The data were produced by immunoSEQ multiplex PCR, yet TCRdb's version contains in-frame clones alone and is incomplete. The table shows under 75,000 clones, with approximately 86% occurring only once. The sample was CD4+ or CD8+ T cells sorted from blood, taken in a trial of the OX40 agonist ivuxolimab. These receptors all stem from an adult with an advanced solid tumor such as melanoma, head and neck, liver or kidney cancer. Each CDR3 is given with its conserved first and last residue. A D gene is named only where the DNA matches it firmly. Some rows mark clone size as missing; the rest say once, few, many or name a class of expanded clone.

>NA|NA|TRBJ2-2|TRBV2
TGTGCCAGCAGTGAACGCCGGCCCGGGAACACCGGGGAGCTGTTTTTT
CASSERRPGNTGELFF
>TRBD1|NA|TRBJ2-4|TRBV2
TGTGCCAGCAGTGAGGAGGGGACAGGGGTGAACATTCAGTACTTC
CASSEEGTGVNIQYF
>TRBD1|NA|TRBJ2-2|TRBV6-1
TGTGCCAGCAGTGGGGGACAGGACTGGAACACCGGGGAGCTGTTTTTT
CASSGGQDWNTGELFF
>NA|few|TRBJ2-4|TRBV18
TGTGCCAGCTCACCCGTCATACTAGATTACGACAAAAACATTCAGTACTTC
CASSPVILDYDKNIQYF
>TRBD2|NA|TRBJ2-7|TRBV6-6
TGTGCCAGCAGGGGCGCGGGAGGACCCGGGGAGCAGTACTTC
CASRGAGGPGEQYF
>NA|NA|TRBJ1-1|TRBV5-1
TGCGCCAGCAGCTTGGTCGGGGCTCCCACTGAAGCTTTCTTT
CASSLVGAPTEAFF
>TRBD2|NA|TRBJ2-7|TRBV6-5
TGTGCCAGCAGTTACTCCAGCGGGAGCTACGAGCAGTACTTC
CASSYSSGSYEQYF
>NA|NA|TRBJ1-1|TRBV11-2
TGTGCCAGCAGTACATTAGGGACTGAAGCTTTCTTT
CASSTLGTEAFF
>NA|few|TRBJ1-5|TRBV7-8
TGTGCCAGCAGCTCCCGAGGGGGGGGTCAGCCCCAGCATTTT
CASSSRGGGQPQHF
>NA|NA|TRBJ2-5|TRBV7-9
TGTGCCAGCAGCTCACTTATGGGGCTGGAGACCCAGTACTTC
CASSSLMGLETQYF
>NA|few|TRBJ1-2|TRBV18
TGTGCCAGCTCACCACAGGGGTTCGGCTACACCTTC
CASSPQGFGYTF
>TRBD2|NA|TRBJ2-1|TRBV2
TGTGCCAGCAGTGACTGGGGACTAACCTACAATGAGCAGTTCTTC
CASSDWGLTYNEQFF
>NA|NA|TRBJ1-1|TRBV30
TGTGCCTGGGCCATCGGGCAGAGGGTCCCTGAAGCTTTCTTT
CAWAIGQRVPEAFF
>NA|NA|TRBJ1-2|TRBV27
TGTGCCAGTAGATCGGGGGACGTATTATTCGGCTACACCTTC
CASRSGDVLFGYTF
>NA|NA|TRBJ1-3|TRBV5-5
TGTGCCAGCAGCTCCTCCCCGGCCCTGTCGGCGGGAAACACCATATATTTT
CASSSSPALSAGNTIYF
>NA|NA|TRBJ2-1|TRBV11-3
TGTGCCAGCAGCTTGGACAGCGTTGGCAATGAGCAGTTCTTC
CASSLDSVGNEQFF
>NA|NA|TRBJ2-7|TRBV14
TGTGCCAGCAGCCAAGGCAGGAGATACTACGAGCAGTACTTC
CASSQGRRYYEQYF
>TRBD1|NA|TRBJ1-6|TRBV19
TGTGCCACAATGGACCGACAGGGACCTTATAATTCACCCCTCCACTTT
CATMDRQGPYNSPLHF
>NA|NA|TRBJ1-5|TRBV28
TGTGCCAGCAGTTTATTAACTCAGCCCCAGCATTTT
CASSLLTQPQHF
>NA|NA|TRBJ2-7|TRBV11-2
TGTGCCAGCAGCCCCATAGGAGGGGGAGTCTCCTACGAGCAGTACTTC
CASSPIGGGVSYEQYF
>NA|few|TRBJ1-6|TRBV5-4
TGTGCCAGCAGCTTCGGGGGTAAATCACCCCTCCACTTT
CASSFGGKSPLHF
>TRBD1|NA|TRBJ2-1|TRBV10-3
TGTGCCATCAGCGGGACAGGGGGGTCCAATGAGCAGTTCTTC
CAISGTGGSNEQFF
>NA|NA|TRBJ1-5|TRBV27
TGTGCCAGCAGTTTATTCTCCGGTAGCAATCAGCCCCAGCATTTT
CASSLFSGSNQPQHF
>TRBD1|NA|TRBJ1-5|TRBV25-1
TGTGCCAGCAGTGAAGGGTCAGGGGGAAGCAATCAGCCCCAGCATTTT
CASSEGSGGSNQPQHF
>NA|NA|TRBJ1-3|TRBV4-2
TGTGCCAGCAGCCAAGGCGGGGTGGTAGCTGGAAACACCATATATTTT
CASSQGGVVAGNTIYF
>NA|NA|TRBJ2-3|TRBV7-9
TGTGCCATACAATCCCAGGGATCAAGCACAGATACGCAGTATTTT
CAIQSQGSSTDTQYF
>NA|NA|TRBJ1-6|TRBV9
TGTGCCAGCAGCGTGAGTCTCTCCTATAATTCACCCCTCCACTTT
CASSVSLSYNSPLHF